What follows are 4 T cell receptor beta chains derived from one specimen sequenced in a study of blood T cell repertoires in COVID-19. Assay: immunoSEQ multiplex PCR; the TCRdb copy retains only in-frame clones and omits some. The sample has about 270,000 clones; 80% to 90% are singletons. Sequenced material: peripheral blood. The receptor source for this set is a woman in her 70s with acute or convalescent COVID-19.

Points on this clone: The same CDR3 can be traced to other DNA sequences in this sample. The chain's CDR3 is CASSQQGLNTEAFF. The CDR3 DNA reads as TGTGCCAGCTCCCAACAGGGTCTGAACACTGAAGCTTTCTTT. This chain connects TRBV18 to TRBJ1-1; tentatively, D is TRBD1 (6 bases). The germline V gene has CDR1 KGHSH and CDR2 LQKENI. The CDR3 runs 14 residues. Between the trimmed V and J ends, which lost 6 bases and 0 bases, there was a span of 11 bases.

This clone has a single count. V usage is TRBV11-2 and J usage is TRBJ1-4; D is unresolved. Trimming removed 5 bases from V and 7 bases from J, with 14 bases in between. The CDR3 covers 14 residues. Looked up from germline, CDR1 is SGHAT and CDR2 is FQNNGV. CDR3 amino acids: CASSPTVQAEKLFF. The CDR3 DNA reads TGTGCCAGCAGCCCAACGGTCCAAGCTGAAAAACTGTTTTTT.

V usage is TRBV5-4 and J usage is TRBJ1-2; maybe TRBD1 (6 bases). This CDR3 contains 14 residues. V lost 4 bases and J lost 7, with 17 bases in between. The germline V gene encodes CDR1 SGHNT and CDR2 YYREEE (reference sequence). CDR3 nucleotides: TGTGCCAGCAGCCCTAGGGGGATCTGGGCTGGCTACACCTTC. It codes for CASSPRGIWAGYTF.

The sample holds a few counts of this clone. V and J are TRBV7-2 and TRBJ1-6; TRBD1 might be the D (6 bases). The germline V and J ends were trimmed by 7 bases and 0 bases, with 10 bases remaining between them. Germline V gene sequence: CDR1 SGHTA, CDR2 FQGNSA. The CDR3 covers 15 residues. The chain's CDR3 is CASTPDSSYNSPLHF. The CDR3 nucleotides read TGTGCCAGCACTCCGGACAGCTCCTATAATTCACCCCTCCACTTT.